Given below is one TCR beta chain in context. The sample holds a few counts of this clonotype. Its antigen remains unidentified. The sample holds no much larger clone one base away, and base qualities are not on file. The data are from a study of response to subunit inactivated influenza vaccine (dated by TCRdb to 2017 to 2018). With respect to the entire study: To follow how T cells responded to a trivalent subunit inactivated influenza vaccine, the researchers relied on deep quantitative profiling of the T cell receptor repertoire. Summary of the overall study and its limitations: The authors suggested that each seasonal influenza vaccination may recruit only a limited number of new T cells.

Receptor amplification or capture employed RT-PCR. The instrument given in TCRdb is Illumina HiSeq 2500. TCRdb reran the public reads through fastp at Q25 and MiXCR, keeping productive beta chains. Rows with one shared CDR3 protein collapse into an entry with the most common genes and DNA. The sample has hundreds of thousands of distinct CDR3 sequences on record, 12% to 15% of them singletons. The ten largest make up 7.5% to 9% of the sample. According to the germline V gene, CDR1 reads LGHNA and CDR2 reads YNFKEQ. V trim: 4 bases; J trim: 4 bases; unmatched bases: 5. The CDR3 sequence holds 15 residues, the cysteine and phenylalanine included. Only the CDR3 portion is preserved as DNA: 45 bases, with reading frame beginning at the first base.

Sequencing used PBMCs from blood, obtained 14 to 15 days before vaccination. The rearranged segments are TRBV4-2 and TRBJ1-4, with TRBD1 matching 8 junction bases. The sequence came from a man aged 50 to 60 who received an inactivated influenza vaccine. Donor details come from another sample of the same person, matched by shared clones. The CDR3 here reads CASSPRDRLNEKLFF. The bases are TGTGCCAGCAGCCCGCGGGACAGGCTTAATGAAAAACTGTTTTTT.